These 13 T cell receptor beta chains came from one sample sequenced in a study of shared clonotypes between healthy human individuals. Positive CCR7 selection of CD45RO-negative cells yielded the naive CD8 cells, and terminally differentiated effector memory CD45RA+ cells were excluded. Only in-frame clones appear in the TCRdb table, and some are missing; sequencing was by immunoSEQ multiplex PCR. The sample records around 600,000 clones, roughly 98% being singletons. Sample: naive CD8+ T cells sorted from blood. The receptors originated from a man aged 25 to 40 in good health.

The chain employs TRBV7-9 and TRBJ2-7, with D unresolved. V lost 0 bases and J 3 bases, leaving 12 bases between the germline ends. Per germline, CDR1 SEHNR and CDR2 FQNEAQ (reference sequence). The CDR3 runs to 15 residues. As DNA, the CDR3 is TGTGCCAGCAGCTTAGCCTTAGATAGGTACTACGAGCAGTACTTC. It codes for CASSLALDRYYEQYF. The whole variable domain, filled in from reference TRBV7-9 and TRBJ2-7, reads DTGVSQNPRHKITKRGQNVTFRCDPISEHNRLYWYRQTLGQGPEFLTYFQNEAQLEKSRLLSDRFSAERPKGSFSTLEIQRTEQGDSAMYLCASSLALDRYYEQYFGPGTRLTVT.

The chain combines TRBV25-1 with TRBJ2-5; D is unclear. CDR3 size: 11 residues. Looked up from germline, CDR1 is MGHDK and CDR2 is SYGVNS. V lost 4 bases, J lost 2 bases, and 2 bases lay in between. CDR3 sequence: CASSAQETQYF. The DNA for the CDR3 is TGTGCCAGCAGTGCGCAAGAGACCCAGTACTTC.

J is TRBJ2-3 and V is TRBV27; 8 bases agree with TRBD2. The V segment lost 2 bases and the J segment 6 bases; nucleotides outside the gene matches: 4. This CDR3 comprises 14 residues. CDR1 is MNHEY, CDR2 SMNVEV, per germline (reference sequence). The CDR3 DNA follows: TGTGCCAGCAGTTTACCGGGACTAGAGGATACGCAGTATTTT. This encodes CASSLPGLEDTQYF.

The chain carries TRBV7-2 and TRBJ2-6, with TRBD1 as a possible D gene (6 bases). Germline V CDR1 and CDR2: SGHTA, FQGNSA. This CDR3 region has 16 residues. The V end lost 6 bases, the J end lost 0 bases, and 12 bases lay between the germline ends. The CDR3 sequence: CASSFDRNSGANVLTF. The CDR3 DNA follows: TGTGCCAGCAGTTTTGACAGGAACTCTGGGGCCAACGTCCTGACTTTC.

V is TRBV7-8 and J is TRBJ1-2; D unresolved. The CDR3 loop spans 15 amino acids. V was shortened by 4 bases and J by 0 bases, with 12 bases between the two germline ends. CDR1 and CDR2 from the germline V gene are SGHVS and FQNEAQ. The CDR3: CASSSSDQANYGYTF. CDR3 nucleotides: TGTGCCAGCAGCTCAAGCGACCAAGCTAACTATGGCTACACCTTC.

The rearrangement uses TRBV19 and TRBJ1-4; unclear D gene. The length of the CDR3 is 13 residues. V was shortened by 3 bases and J by 13 bases, with 15 bases between the two germline ends. CDR1 is LNHDA and CDR2 is SQIVND in the germline V gene (reference sequence). The DNA of the CDR3 is TGTGCCAGTAGTATTCGACCCCCAAATGCACTGTTTTTT. Protein sequence: CASSIRPPNALFF.

The rearrangement links TRBV15 to TRBJ1-1; TRBD1 might be the D (5 bases). Trimming pared 4 bases from V and 1 base from J, leaving 7 bases between. Per the germline V gene, CDR1 is LNHNV and CDR2 is YYDKDF (reference sequence). The CDR3 sequence is 13 residues long. CDR3 sequence reads: CATSTTANTEAFF. The CDR3 DNA follows: TGTGCCACCAGCACGACAGCGAACACTGAAGCTTTCTTT.

This chain connects TRBV7-8 to TRBJ2-2; D is undetermined. The length of the CDR3 is 11 residues. V shed 8 bases and J shed 5 bases, with 6 bases lying between them. Per the germline V gene, CDR1 is SGHVS and CDR2 is FQNEAQ. The chain's CDR3 is CASLETGELFF. DNA for the CDR3: TGTGCCAGCTTGGAAACCGGGGAGCTGTTTTTT.

This chain connects TRBV5-4 to TRBJ2-1; D ambiguous. CDR1 SGHNT and CDR2 YYREEE come from the germline V gene (reference sequence). CDR3 length: 13 amino acids. Trimming left V 6 bases short and J 8 bases short, with 15 bases between. Here the CDR3 reads CASNTDQQDEQFF. The CDR3 DNA follows: TGTGCCAGCAACACGGACCAGCAAGATGAGCAGTTCTTC.

CDR3 sequence: CASRHRDYQNYEQYF. In nucleotides, the CDR3 is TGTGCCAGCAGGCACCGGGACTACCAAAACTACGAGCAGTACTTC. The V call is TRBV6-5, the J call TRBJ2-7, with 7 positions matching TRBD2. CDR3 length equals 15 residues. V was clipped by 6 bases and J by 3 bases; unmatched bases: 11. Germline V gene sequence: CDR1 MNHEY, CDR2 SVGAGI.

The chain combines TRBV7-9 with TRBJ2-7, with 9 bases matching TRBD2. CDR1 and CDR2 from the germline V gene are SEHNR and FQNEAQ (reference sequence). CDR3 length: 19 residues. V shed 4 bases and J 4 bases; nucleotides not matched to a gene: 20. In DNA form, the CDR3 reads TGTGCCAGCAGCTCGGACATCATGGCTAGCGGGAACCTTGGGTACGAGCAGTACTTC. Its translation: CASSSDIMASGNLGYEQYF.

The V call is TRBV19, the J call TRBJ2-2; either TRBD1 or TRBD2 may fit D (5 bases each). The CDR3 runs to 13 residues. Trimming removed 10 bases at V and 1 base at J, with 10 bases between. Germline CDR1 is LNHDA and CDR2 is SQIVND (reference sequence). CDR3: CAIRGENTGELFF. The CDR3 nucleotides are TGTGCCATTAGGGGAGAGAACACCGGGGAGCTGTTTTTT.

J is TRBJ2-7 and V is TRBV5-1, with 7 bases that match TRBD1. The ends lost 4 bases at V and 2 bases at J; junction bases unmatched: 9. Germline-derived CDR1 and CDR2 are SGHRS and YFSETQ. The CDR3 is 15 amino acids. DNA of the CDR3: TGCGCCAGCAGCCCCGTGGGACAGTCTACCTACGAGCAGTACTTC. It encodes CASSPVGQSTYEQYF.